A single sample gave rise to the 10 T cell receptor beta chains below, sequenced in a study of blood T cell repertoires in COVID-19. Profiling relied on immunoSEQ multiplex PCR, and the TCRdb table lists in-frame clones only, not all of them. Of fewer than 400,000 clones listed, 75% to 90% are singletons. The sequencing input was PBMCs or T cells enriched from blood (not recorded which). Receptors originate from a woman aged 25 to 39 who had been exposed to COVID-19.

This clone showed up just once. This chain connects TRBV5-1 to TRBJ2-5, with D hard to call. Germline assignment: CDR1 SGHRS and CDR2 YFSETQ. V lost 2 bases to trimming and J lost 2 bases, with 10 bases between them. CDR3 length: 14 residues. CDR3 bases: TGCGCCAGCAGCTTACATCCGGGTCAAGAGACCCAGTACTTC. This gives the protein CASSLHPGQETQYF.

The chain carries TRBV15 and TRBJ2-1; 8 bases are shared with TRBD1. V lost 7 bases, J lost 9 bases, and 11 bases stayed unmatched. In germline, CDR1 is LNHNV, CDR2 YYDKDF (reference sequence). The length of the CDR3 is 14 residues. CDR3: CATKSDRVIGEQFF. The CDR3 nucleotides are TGTGCCACCAAGTCGGACAGGGTTATAGGTGAGCAGTTCTTC.

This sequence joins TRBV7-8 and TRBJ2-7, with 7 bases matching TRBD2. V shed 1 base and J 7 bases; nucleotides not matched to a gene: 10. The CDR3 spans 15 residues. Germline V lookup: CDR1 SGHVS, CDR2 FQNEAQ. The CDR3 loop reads CASSLVVEREYEQYF. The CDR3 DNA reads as TGTGCCAGCAGCTTAGTTGTCGAGCGGGAATATGAGCAGTACTTC.

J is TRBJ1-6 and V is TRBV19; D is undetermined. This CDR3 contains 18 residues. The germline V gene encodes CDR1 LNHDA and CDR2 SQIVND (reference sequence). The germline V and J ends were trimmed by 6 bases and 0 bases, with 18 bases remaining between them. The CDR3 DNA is TGTGCCAGTAGCCCGCTCTTCTTAACGGGCTCCTATAATTCACCCCTCCACTTT. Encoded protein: CASSPLFLTGSYNSPLHF.

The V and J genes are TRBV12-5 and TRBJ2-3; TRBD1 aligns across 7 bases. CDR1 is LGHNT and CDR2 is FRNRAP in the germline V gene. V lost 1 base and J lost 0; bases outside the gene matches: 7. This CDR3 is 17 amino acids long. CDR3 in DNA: TGTGCTAGTGGTTTGGCGACAGGGATTGTTAGCACAGATACGCAGTATTTT. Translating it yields CASGLATGIVSTDTQYF.

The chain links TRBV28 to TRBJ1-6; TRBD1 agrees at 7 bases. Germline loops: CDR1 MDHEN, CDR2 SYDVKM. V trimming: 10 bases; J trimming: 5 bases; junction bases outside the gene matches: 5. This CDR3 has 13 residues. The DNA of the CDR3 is TGTGCCACCTCGGGACAGAATAATTCACCCCTCCACTTT. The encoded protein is CATSGQNNSPLHF.

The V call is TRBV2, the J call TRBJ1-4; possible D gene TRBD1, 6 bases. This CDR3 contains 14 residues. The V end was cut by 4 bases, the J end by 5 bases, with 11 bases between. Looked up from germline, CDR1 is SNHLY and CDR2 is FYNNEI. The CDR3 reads CASSGGQPNEKLFF. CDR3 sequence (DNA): TGTGCCAGCAGTGGTGGACAGCCGAATGAAAAACTGTTTTTT.

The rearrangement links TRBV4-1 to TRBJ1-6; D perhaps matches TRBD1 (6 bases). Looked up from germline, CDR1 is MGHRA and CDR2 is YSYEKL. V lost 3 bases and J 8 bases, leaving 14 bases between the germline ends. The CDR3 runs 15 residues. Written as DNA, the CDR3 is TGCGCCAGCAGCCATATTACAGGGAGGGATTCACCCCTCCACTTT. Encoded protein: CASSHITGRDSPLHF.

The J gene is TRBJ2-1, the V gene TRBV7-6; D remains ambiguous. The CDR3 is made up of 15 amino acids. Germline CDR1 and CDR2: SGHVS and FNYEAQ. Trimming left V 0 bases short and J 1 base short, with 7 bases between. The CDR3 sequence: CASSLATGSYNEQFF. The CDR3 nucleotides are TGTGCCAGCAGCTTAGCGACGGGTTCCTACAATGAGCAGTTCTTC.

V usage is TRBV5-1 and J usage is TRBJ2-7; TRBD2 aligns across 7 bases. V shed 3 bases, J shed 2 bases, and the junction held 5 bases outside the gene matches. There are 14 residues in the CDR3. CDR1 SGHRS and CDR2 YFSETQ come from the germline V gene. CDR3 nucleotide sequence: TGCGCCAGCAGCTCCAGCGGGATTACCTACGAGCAGTACTTC. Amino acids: CASSSSGITYEQYF. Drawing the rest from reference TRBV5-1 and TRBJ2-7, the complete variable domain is KAGVTQTPRYLIKTRGQQVTLSCSPISGHRSVSWYQQTPGQGLQFLFEYFSETQRNKGNFPGRFSGRQFSNSRSEMNVSTLELGDSALYLCASSSSGITYEQYFGPGTRLTVT.